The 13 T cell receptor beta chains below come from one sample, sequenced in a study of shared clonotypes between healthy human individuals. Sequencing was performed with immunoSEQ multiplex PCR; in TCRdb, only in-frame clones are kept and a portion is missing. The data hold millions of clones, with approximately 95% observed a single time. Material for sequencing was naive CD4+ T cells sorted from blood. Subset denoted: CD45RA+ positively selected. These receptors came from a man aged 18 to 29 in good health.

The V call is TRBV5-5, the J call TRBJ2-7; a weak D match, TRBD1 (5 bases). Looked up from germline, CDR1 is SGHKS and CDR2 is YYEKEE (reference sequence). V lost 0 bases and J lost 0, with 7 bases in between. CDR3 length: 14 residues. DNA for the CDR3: TGTGCCAGCAGCTTGGACAGGTTCTCCTACGAGCAGTACTTC. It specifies CASSLDRFSYEQYF.

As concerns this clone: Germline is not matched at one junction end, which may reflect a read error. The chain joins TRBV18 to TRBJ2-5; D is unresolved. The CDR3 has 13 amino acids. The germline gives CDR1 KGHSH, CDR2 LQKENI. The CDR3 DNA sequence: TGTGCCAGCGCACCGTCGAGACAAGAGACCCAGTACTTC. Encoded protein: CASAPSRQETQYF.

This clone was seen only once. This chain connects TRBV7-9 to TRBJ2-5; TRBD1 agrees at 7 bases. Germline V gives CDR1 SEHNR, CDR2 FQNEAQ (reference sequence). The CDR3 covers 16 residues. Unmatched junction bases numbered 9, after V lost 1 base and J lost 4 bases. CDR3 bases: TGTGCCAGCAGCTTAGTGACAGGGTTTACGGGAGAGACCCAGTACTTC. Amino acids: CASSLVTGFTGETQYF.

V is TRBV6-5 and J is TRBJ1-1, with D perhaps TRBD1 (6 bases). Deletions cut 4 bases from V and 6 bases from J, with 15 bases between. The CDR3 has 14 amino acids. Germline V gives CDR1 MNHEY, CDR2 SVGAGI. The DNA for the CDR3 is TGTGCCAGCAGTTTCCAATGGGGGCGGGCTGAAGCTTTCTTT. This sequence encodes CASSFQWGRAEAFF.

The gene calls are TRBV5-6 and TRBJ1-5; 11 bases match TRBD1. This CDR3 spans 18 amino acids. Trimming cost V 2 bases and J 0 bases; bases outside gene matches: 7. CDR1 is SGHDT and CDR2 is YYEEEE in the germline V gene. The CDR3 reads CASSLGTGGQNSNQPQHF. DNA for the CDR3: TGTGCCAGCAGCTTAGGGACAGGGGGGCAGAATAGCAATCAGCCCCAGCATTTT.

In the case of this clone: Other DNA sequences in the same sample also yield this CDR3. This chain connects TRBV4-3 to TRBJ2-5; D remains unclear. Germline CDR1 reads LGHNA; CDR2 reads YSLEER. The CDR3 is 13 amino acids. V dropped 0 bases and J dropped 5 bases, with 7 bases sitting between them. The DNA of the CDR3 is TGCGCCAGCAGCCAAGATAGGCGGGAGACCCAGTACTTC. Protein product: CASSQDRRETQYF.

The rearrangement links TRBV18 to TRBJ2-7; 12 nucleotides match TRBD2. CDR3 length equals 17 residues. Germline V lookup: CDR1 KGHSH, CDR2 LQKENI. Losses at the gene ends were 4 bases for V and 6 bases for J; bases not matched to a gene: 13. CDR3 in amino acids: CASSQTGLAGPLAEQYF. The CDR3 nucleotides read TGTGCCAGCTCACAAACAGGACTAGCGGGACCCTTAGCCGAGCAGTACTTC. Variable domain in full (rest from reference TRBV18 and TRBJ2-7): NAGVMQNPRHLVRRRGQEARLRCSPMKGHSHVYWYRQLPEEGLKFMVYLQKENIIDESGMPKERFSAEFPKEGPSILRIQQVVRGDSAAYFCASSQTGLAGPLAEQYFGPGTRLTVT.

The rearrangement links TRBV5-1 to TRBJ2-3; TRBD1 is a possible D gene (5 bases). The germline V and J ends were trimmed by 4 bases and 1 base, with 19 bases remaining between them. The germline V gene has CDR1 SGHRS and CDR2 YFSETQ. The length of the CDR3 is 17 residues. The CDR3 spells CASSPDPRAGRTDTQYF. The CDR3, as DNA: TGCGCCAGCAGCCCGGACCCCAGGGCTGGTCGCACAGATACGCAGTATTTT.

CDR3 in DNA: TGTGCCAGCAGTGATAGGTCAGCAGGGGGCTACACCTTC. Protein: CASSDRSAGGYTF. The chain combines TRBV2 with TRBJ1-2; possibly TRBD1 for D (5 bases). V was clipped by 3 bases and J by 8 bases, with 13 bases between them. Germline assignment: CDR1 SNHLY and CDR2 FYNNEI. The length of the CDR3 is 13 residues.

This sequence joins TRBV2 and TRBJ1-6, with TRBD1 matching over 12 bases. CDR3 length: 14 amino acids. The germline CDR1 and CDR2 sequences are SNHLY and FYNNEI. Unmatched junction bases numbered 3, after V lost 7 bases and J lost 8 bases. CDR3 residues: CASMGTGGYSPLHF. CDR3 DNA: TGTGCCAGCATGGGGACAGGGGGCTATTCACCCCTCCACTTT.

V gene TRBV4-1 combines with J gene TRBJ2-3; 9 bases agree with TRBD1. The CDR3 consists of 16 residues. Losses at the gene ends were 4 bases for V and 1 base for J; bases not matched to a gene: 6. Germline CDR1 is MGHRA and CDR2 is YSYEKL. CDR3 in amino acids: CASSRPGQGRTDTQYF. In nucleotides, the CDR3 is TGCGCCAGCAGCCGCCCGGGACAGGGACGCACAGATACGCAGTATTTT.

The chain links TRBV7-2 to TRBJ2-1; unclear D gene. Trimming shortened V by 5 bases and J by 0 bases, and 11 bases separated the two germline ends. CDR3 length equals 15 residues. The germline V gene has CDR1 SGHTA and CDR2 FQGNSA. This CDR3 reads CASSGVLGSYNEQFF. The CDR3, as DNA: TGTGCCAGCAGCGGCGTATTAGGCTCCTACAATGAGCAGTTCTTC.

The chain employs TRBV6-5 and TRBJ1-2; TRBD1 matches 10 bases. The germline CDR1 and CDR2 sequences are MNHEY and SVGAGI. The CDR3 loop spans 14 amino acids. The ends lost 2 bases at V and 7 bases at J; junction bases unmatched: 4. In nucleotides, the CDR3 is TGTGCCAGCAGTTACGGACAGGGGGTAGGTGGCTACACCTTC. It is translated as CASSYGQGVGGYTF.